In this sample, the clone carrying this TCR beta chain turned up a few times. The antigen is unknown. Individual cDNA molecules carried attached unique molecular identifiers. TCRdb re-derived calls from the 5' RACE reads in MiXCR, one entry per CDR3 protein. The sample carries over 50,000 distinct CDR3 sequences, roughly 12% recorded once. The data were obtained in a study of early T cells in non-severe SARS-CoV-2 infection. The overall study: Sequencing of unsorted whole blood was done on bulk RNA, leaving chains unpaired.

Study outcomes and limitations: Missing private and CD4 specificities, VDJdb matching favored anti-spike CD8 responses.

The germline gives CDR1 SGHVS, CDR2 FNYEAQ. CDR3 length equals 15 residues. V dropped 4 bases and J dropped 3; count of bases not matched to a gene: 7. Specimen: whole blood. This clonotype originated in an adult who was a healthcare worker with PCR-confirmed SARS-CoV-2 infection or an uninfected control (not recorded which). The rearrangement joins TRBV7-6 to TRBJ2-3; TRBD2 matches 7 bases. Written as DNA, the CDR3 is TGTGCCAGCAGCTATGGGGAGGGCGGAACAGATACGCAGTATTTT. Encoded protein: CASSYGEGGTDTQYF.